The sample holds many counts of the clone carrying this T cell receptor beta chain. These data belong to a study of T cells in Graves' hyperthyroidism and ophthalmopathy. Template material for amplifying TCR beta CDR3 regions consisted of RNA transcripts. HTBI primers were the set used in a first-round RT-PCR of the TCR CDR3. One entry per CDR3 protein, called by TCRdb with MiXCR from the multiplex PCR reads. This sample carries 540,000 or so distinct CDR3 sequences, around 46% of them seen once, and the ten largest clones take roughly 19%. CDR1 is MNHNY, CDR2 SVGAGI, per germline (reference sequence). V was pared by 1 base and J by 4 bases, with 10 bases between. The CDR3 totals 14 residues.

Sequenced: peripheral blood or thyroid tissue (not recorded which). The clonotype was recovered from an adult woman with Graves' disease, either hyperthyroidism or ophthalmopathy (not recorded which). The genes are TRBV6-6 and TRBJ1-2; TRBD1 is a possible D gene (5 bases). The CDR3 is CASSYWGTRYGYTF. As DNA, the CDR3 is TGTGCCAGCAGTTACTGGGGCACTCGCTATGGCTACACCTTC.